One sample yielded the 21 T cell receptor beta chains listed below, sequenced in a study of blood T cell repertoires in COVID-19. Libraries were prepared by immunoSEQ multiplex PCR; TCRdb keeps only in-frame clonotypes and omits some of them. The data contain 80,000 or so clones, approximately 85% of them seen just once; the ten biggest clones take up around 9.9%. The sample comprised peripheral blood. The receptor source for this set is a man aged 55 to 70 with COVID-19, enrolled during active disease.

The J gene is TRBJ2-7, the V gene TRBV5-1; 14 bases are shared with TRBD2. Looked up from germline, CDR1 is SGHRS and CDR2 is YFSETQ. This CDR3 is built from 17 residues. J gave up 0 bases and V 2 bases, and 4 bases lay outside the gene matches. This CDR3 is CASSFLGTSGSSYEQYF. CDR3 in DNA: TGCGCCAGCAGCTTCCTTGGGACTAGCGGGAGCTCCTACGAGCAGTACTTC.

The CDR3 protein is CASSHDGAYEQYF. DNA of the CDR3: TGTGCCAGCAGCCACGACGGAGCCTACGAGCAGTACTTC. The gene calls are TRBV7-3 and TRBJ2-7; unclear D gene. CDR3 length: 13 amino acids. Germline CDR1 is SGHTA and CDR2 is FQGTGA. V was cut by 5 bases and J by 2 bases, with 10 bases left in between.

J is TRBJ2-7 and V is TRBV27; 11 bases agree with TRBD2. Germline V gene lookup returns CDR1 MNHEY and CDR2 SMNVEV (reference sequence). The CDR3 has 14 residues. With 4 bases clipped from V and 4 bases from J, the junction kept 3 bases outside the gene matches. The CDR3 nucleotides read TGTGCCAGCAGTTATAGCGGGGGGGCATACGAGCAGTACTTC. Amino acid sequence: CASSYSGGAYEQYF.

This clone was counted between two and nine times. One end of the junction is discordant with germline, which a read error may explain. The CDR3 reads CASSYNTLEVF. The CDR3 DNA is TGTGCCAGCAGTTACAATACGTTAGAGGTCTTC. The chain combines TRBV6-5 with TRBJ2-7; D is ambiguous. The CDR3 spans 11 residues. In germline, CDR1 is MNHEY, CDR2 SVGAGI.

The chain combines TRBV5-4 with TRBJ2-3, with D perhaps TRBD1 (5 bases). V lost 4 bases and J 0 bases, leaving 18 bases between the germline ends. Germline CDR1 SGHNT, CDR2 YYREEE (reference sequence). CDR3 size: 17 residues. CDR3 protein: CASSPRPAGLSTDTQYF. CDR3 bases: TGTGCCAGCAGCCCCCGCCCGGCAGGGTTAAGCACAGATACGCAGTATTTT.

This chain links TRBV7-9 with TRBJ2-1, with D possibly TRBD2 on 6 matching bases. This CDR3 has 15 amino acids. With 5 bases removed from V and 6 bases from J, the gap between germline ends came to 17 bases. CDR1 and CDR2 (germline): SEHNR, FQNEAQ (reference sequence). The CDR3 sequence is CASSPPGLNSNEQFF. The CDR3 nucleotides read TGTGCCAGCAGCCCCCCGGGACTGAACTCCAATGAGCAGTTCTTC.

The chain carries TRBV2 and TRBJ1-6; no clear D gene. CDR1 SNHLY and CDR2 FYNNEI come from the germline V gene. Trimming pared 6 bases from V and 8 bases from J, leaving 11 bases between. This CDR3 is built from 13 residues. CDR3 bases: TGTGCCAGCAGGCACGGTGCTGATTCACCCCTCCACTTT. This encodes CASRHGADSPLHF.

The CDR3 bases are TGTGCCAGCAGCTTGGGGCTAGCGGGAGTTACCTACGAGCAGTACTTC. Its protein is CASSLGLAGVTYEQYF. The chain has TRBV5-4 and TRBJ2-7; 10 bases align to TRBD2. CDR1 SGHNT and CDR2 YYREEE come from the germline V gene (reference sequence). The CDR3 loop spans 16 amino acids. The V and J ends lost 0 bases and 2 bases, in that order; junction bases with no gene match: 5.

The chain links TRBV30 to TRBJ1-3; 9 positions agree with TRBD1. CDR3 size: 15 residues. Germline assignment: CDR1 GTSNPN and CDR2 SVGIG (reference sequence). With V trimmed by 3 bases and J by 2 bases, 5 bases remained unmatched. The CDR3 coding sequence is TGTGCCTGGAGAGGACAGGGGCGTGCTGGAAACACCATATATTTT. Translation gives CAWRGQGRAGNTIYF.

V gene TRBV28 combines with J gene TRBJ1-1, with 7 bases matching TRBD1. Germline CDR1 MDHEN, CDR2 SYDVKM. J lost 12 bases, V lost 5 bases, and 12 bases had no gene match. There are 13 residues in the CDR3. CDR3 sequence (DNA): TGTGCCAGCAGTACCGGGACAGCTTATCTCACTTTCTTT. Translating it yields CASSTGTAYLTFF.

The chain carries TRBV9 and TRBJ2-2, with a weak D call TRBD1 (5 bases). The CDR3 consists of 14 residues. The germline gives CDR1 SGDLS, CDR2 YYNGEE. With 3 bases removed from V and 6 bases from J, the gap between germline ends came to 12 bases. DNA of the CDR3: TGTGCCAGCAGCGACAGGCCACAGTCCGGGGAGCTGTTTTTT. Translating it yields CASSDRPQSGELFF.

This sequence joins TRBV19 and TRBJ1-2, with D perhaps TRBD1 (6 bases). Between the trimmed V and J ends, which lost 3 bases and 4 bases, there was a span of 12 bases. The germline V gene has CDR1 LNHDA and CDR2 SQIVND (reference sequence). This CDR3 spans 14 amino acids. DNA for the CDR3: TGTGCCAGTAGTATCCAGGGGCTCGTCTATGGCTACACCTTC. Translation gives CASSIQGLVYGYTF.

This chain links TRBV4-1 with TRBJ2-2, with D possibly TRBD1 on 6 matching bases. Germline CDR1 MGHRA, CDR2 YSYEKL. The CDR3 has 20 amino acids. The germline V and J ends were trimmed by 2 bases and 3 bases, with 25 bases remaining between them. The CDR3 DNA sequence: TGCGCCAGCAGCCAACCACTCGACAGGATTTCGACATTGGACACCGGGGAGCTGTTTTTT. It codes for CASSQPLDRISTLDTGELFF.

V gene TRBV5-1 combines with J gene TRBJ2-3; 9 bases agree with TRBD1. This CDR3 contains 15 residues. Germline trimming cut 4 bases from V and 7 bases from J; bases unmatched to any gene: 10. The germline V gene encodes CDR1 SGHRS and CDR2 YFSETQ. Written as DNA, the CDR3 is TGCGCCAGCAGCCCTACCGGGACAGGGACAAATACGCAGTATTTT. It yields the protein CASSPTGTGTNTQYF.

The chain joins TRBV5-5 to TRBJ2-1; D gene unclear. Germline lookup yields CDR1 SGHKS and CDR2 YYEKEE (reference sequence). V dropped 6 bases and J dropped 8 bases, with 15 bases sitting between them. The CDR3 covers 13 residues. The CDR3 DNA reads TGTGCCAGCAACAACCTGGGCGTCGATGAGCAGTTCTTC. Its translation: CASNNLGVDEQFF.

This clone was seen a handful of times. This chain connects TRBV12-3 or TRBV12-4 to TRBJ1-1; 8 bases are a match to TRBD1. The CDR3 sequence is 12 residues long. V was pared by 5 bases and J by 11 bases, with 7 bases of the junction left unmatched. CDR3 sequence reads: CASSTDRGQAFF. The CDR3 region has the DNA TGTGCCAGCAGTACCGACAGGGGTCAGGCTTTCTTT.

J is TRBJ1-1 and V is TRBV9; 11 bases map to TRBD1. This CDR3 is 13 amino acids long. The V segment lost 7 bases and the J segment 4 bases; nucleotides outside the gene matches: 3. Looked up from germline, CDR1 is SGDLS and CDR2 is YYNGEE. The CDR3 nucleotides are TGTGCCAGCGCCGGGACAGGGGGCACTGAAGCTTTCTTT. Protein: CASAGTGGTEAFF.

The chain recombines TRBV28 with TRBJ2-2; possible D gene TRBD1, 6 bases. This CDR3 has 15 amino acids. Deletions cut 1 base from V and 4 bases from J, with 10 bases between. Looked up from germline, CDR1 is MDHEN and CDR2 is SYDVKM. The CDR3 reads CASSLSGAGTGELFF. Written as DNA, the CDR3 is TGTGCCAGCAGTTTATCAGGGGCTGGCACCGGGGAGCTGTTTTTT.

The V and J genes are TRBV29-1 and TRBJ2-1; tentatively, D is TRBD2 (6 bases). V gave up 8 bases and J gave up 3 bases, with 20 bases separating them. Germline assignment: CDR1 SQVTM and CDR2 ANQGSEA. The CDR3 consists of 15 residues. CDR3 bases: TGCAGCCATTCGAGGCGGGACGGGGGCTACAATGAGCAGTTCTTC. Residues: CSHSRRDGGYNEQFF.

The chain joins TRBV30 to TRBJ2-7; D call uncertain. Trimming cost V 0 bases and J 3 bases, with 9 bases left between them. The germline CDR1 and CDR2 sequences are GTSNPN and SVGIG (reference sequence). The CDR3 contains 13 residues. The CDR3: CAWSVPPGYEQYF. CDR3 nucleotides: TGTGCCTGGAGTGTTCCACCGGGCTACGAGCAGTACTTC.

This sequence joins TRBV5-1 and TRBJ2-1, with D possibly being TRBD1 (6 bases). CDR1 is SGHRS, CDR2 YFSETQ, per germline. This CDR3 comprises 14 residues. V was clipped by 3 bases and J by 5 bases, with 12 bases between them. The DNA of the CDR3 is TGCGCCAGCAGCTGGGCAGGGGTTGACAATGAGCAGTTCTTC. It encodes CASSWAGVDNEQFF.